Listed below are T cell receptor beta chains from one sample, sequenced in a study of post-analysis software for immune sequencing data. TCRdb used MiXCR to reprocess the PCR reads, holding one entry per CDR3 protein. Of some 500,000 distinct CDR3 sequences in the sample, under 55% are singletons; the top ten hold 9.5% to 13%. What was sequenced was blood. The receptors were gathered from a girl between 5 and 17 years old with multiple sclerosis. Both conserved end residues are part of each CDR3. A D gene is named only where the DNA matches it firmly. Rows may omit the clone size; those that give it use once, few, many or a size class.

CDR3aa: CSVEVDTGGGYGYTF
CDR3nt: TGCAGCGTTGAAGTCGACACAGGGGGTGGGTATGGCTACACCTTC
v_gene: TRBV29-1
d_gene: TRBD1
j_gene: TRBJ1-2
abundance: few

CDR3aa: CASSPSGLSEATQYF
CDR3nt: TGTGCCAGCAGCCCCTCCGGACTGTCCGAAGCGACCCAGTACTTC
v_gene: TRBV7-9
d_gene: -
j_gene: TRBJ2-5
abundance: -

CDR3aa: CANSWVASRVKSEQYF
CDR3nt: TGTGCCAACAGTTGGGTAGCGAGCAGGGTGAAATCCGAGCAGTACTTC
v_gene: TRBV6-2/TRBV6-3
d_gene: -
j_gene: TRBJ2-7
abundance: -

CDR3aa: CASGSGSQETQYF
CDR3nt: TGTGCCAGCGGATCAGGGAGCCAAGAGACCCAGTACTTC
v_gene: TRBV28
d_gene: -
j_gene: TRBJ2-5
abundance: few

CDR3aa: CASKALAGVHEQFF
CDR3nt: TGTGCCAGCAAGGCACTAGCGGGAGTCCATGAGCAGTTCTTC
v_gene: TRBV7-9
d_gene: TRBD2
j_gene: TRBJ2-1
abundance: -

CDR3aa: CSARDTGRETQYF
CDR3nt: TGCAGTGCTAGGGATACTGGGCGAGAGACCCAGTACTTC
v_gene: TRBV20-1
d_gene: -
j_gene: TRBJ2-5
abundance: few

CDR3aa: CASSQERDRVSQYF
CDR3nt: TGTGCCAGCAGCCAAGAGAGGGACAGGGTGTCGCAGTACTTC
v_gene: TRBV3-1
d_gene: TRBD1
j_gene: TRBJ2-5
abundance: few

CDR3aa: CASSQDGSTDTQYF
CDR3nt: TGTGCCAGCAGCCAAGACGGGAGCACAGATACGCAGTATTTT
v_gene: TRBV4-2
d_gene: -
j_gene: TRBJ2-3
abundance: few

CDR3aa: CASSYSRLRLETQYF
CDR3nt: TGTGCCAGCAGTTACTCGAGGCTGAGACTAGAGACCCAGTACTTC
v_gene: TRBV6-6
d_gene: -
j_gene: TRBJ2-5
abundance: few

CDR3aa: CASSPPIVNEQFF
CDR3nt: TGTGCCAGCTCACCACCGATAGTCAATGAGCAGTTCTTC
v_gene: TRBV18
d_gene: -
j_gene: TRBJ2-1
abundance: -

CDR3aa: CAWRDLAGGHYNEQFF
CDR3nt: TGTGCCTGGAGAGACCTGGCGGGAGGGCACTACAATGAGCAGTTCTTC
v_gene: TRBV30
d_gene: TRBD2
j_gene: TRBJ2-1
abundance: -

CDR3aa: CASSTYKNQPQHF
CDR3nt: TGCGCCAGCAGTACCTACAAGAATCAGCCCCAGCATTTT
v_gene: TRBV10-2
d_gene: -
j_gene: TRBJ1-5
abundance: -

CDR3aa: CASSLNQETQYF
CDR3nt: TGCGCCAGCAGCTTGAACCAAGAGACCCAGTACTTC
v_gene: TRBV5-1
d_gene: -
j_gene: TRBJ2-5
abundance: many

CDR3aa: CASAGVNEQFF
CDR3nt: TGTGCCAGCGCGGGAGTAAATGAGCAGTTCTTC
v_gene: TRBV7-9
d_gene: TRBD2
j_gene: TRBJ2-1
abundance: few

CDR3aa: CASTLERNEQFF
CDR3nt: TGTGCCAGCACCCTAGAGCGGAATGAGCAGTTCTTC
v_gene: TRBV12-3/TRBV12-4
d_gene: -
j_gene: TRBJ2-1
abundance: -

CDR3aa: CASSTPGADDEQYF
CDR3nt: TGTGCCAGCAGTACACCCGGGGCAGACGACGAGCAGTACTTC
v_gene: TRBV12-3/TRBV12-4
d_gene: -
j_gene: TRBJ2-7
abundance: -

CDR3aa: CASSLGVAGVLETQYF
CDR3nt: TGTGCCAGCAGCTTAGGTGTAGCGGGAGTCTTGGAGACCCAGTACTTC
v_gene: TRBV11-2
d_gene: TRBD2
j_gene: TRBJ2-5
abundance: once

CDR3aa: CASSLGADPSYNEQFF
CDR3nt: TGCGCCAGCAGCTTGGGGGCAGATCCCTCCTACAATGAGCAGTTCTTC
v_gene: TRBV5-1
d_gene: -
j_gene: TRBJ2-1
abundance: -

CDR3aa: CASSPQERGGYTF
CDR3nt: TGTGCCAGCAGTCCGCAAGAGCGCGGCGGCTACACCTTC
v_gene: TRBV12-3/TRBV12-4
d_gene: -
j_gene: TRBJ1-2
abundance: many

CDR3aa: CASSLYTYNEQFF
CDR3nt: TGTGCCAGCAGCTTGTACACCTACAATGAGCAGTTCTTC
v_gene: TRBV7-2
d_gene: -
j_gene: TRBJ2-1
abundance: -

CDR3aa: CAWNRERQETQYF
CDR3nt: TGTGCCTGGAATCGGGAACGCCAAGAGACCCAGTACTTC
v_gene: TRBV30
d_gene: -
j_gene: TRBJ2-5
abundance: -

CDR3aa: CATSRDSRWRENADTQYF
CDR3nt: TGTGCCACCAGCAGAGATTCGAGGTGGCGGGAGAATGCAGATACGCAGTATTTT
v_gene: TRBV15
d_gene: TRBD2
j_gene: TRBJ2-3
abundance: -

CDR3aa: CASSFLGSGNYNEQFF
CDR3nt: TGCGCCAGCAGCTTCTTAGGGAGCGGGAATTACAATGAGCAGTTCTTC
v_gene: TRBV5-1
d_gene: TRBD2
j_gene: TRBJ2-1
abundance: -

CDR3aa: CSARDQRQGENSPLHF
CDR3nt: TGCAGTGCTAGAGATCAAAGGCAGGGAGAAAATTCACCCCTCCACTTT
v_gene: TRBV20-1
d_gene: -
j_gene: TRBJ1-6
abundance: -

CDR3aa: CASSQHTEAKNIQYF
CDR3nt: TGCGCCAGCAGCCAGCATACTGAAGCCAAAAACATTCAGTACTTC
v_gene: TRBV4-1
d_gene: -
j_gene: TRBJ2-4
abundance: -

CDR3aa: CASSHGQGFYGYTF
CDR3nt: TGCGCCAGCAGCCATGGACAGGGGTTCTATGGCTACACCTTC
v_gene: TRBV4-1
d_gene: TRBD1
j_gene: TRBJ1-2
abundance: -

CDR3aa: CASSEYGGNNQPQHF
CDR3nt: TGTGCCAGCAGTGAATACGGGGGTAACAATCAGCCCCAGCATTTT
v_gene: TRBV6-1
d_gene: -
j_gene: TRBJ1-5
abundance: few